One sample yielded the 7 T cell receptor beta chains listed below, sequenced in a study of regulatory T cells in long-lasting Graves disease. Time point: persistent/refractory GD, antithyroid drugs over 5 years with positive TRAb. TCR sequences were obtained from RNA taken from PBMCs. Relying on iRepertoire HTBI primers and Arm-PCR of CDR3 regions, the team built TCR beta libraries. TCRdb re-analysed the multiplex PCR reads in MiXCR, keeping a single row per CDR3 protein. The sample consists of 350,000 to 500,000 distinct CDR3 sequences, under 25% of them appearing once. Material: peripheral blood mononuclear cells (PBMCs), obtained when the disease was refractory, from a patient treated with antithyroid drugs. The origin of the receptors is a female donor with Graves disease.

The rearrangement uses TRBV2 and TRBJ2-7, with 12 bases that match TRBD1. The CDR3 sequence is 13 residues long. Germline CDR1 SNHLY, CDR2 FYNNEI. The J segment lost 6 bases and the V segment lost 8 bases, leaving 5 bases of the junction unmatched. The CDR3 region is CASDRDRGPEQYF. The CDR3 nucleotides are TGTGCCAGCGACCGGGACAGGGGGCCCGAGCAGTACTTC. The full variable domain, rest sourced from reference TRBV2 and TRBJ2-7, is EPEVTQTPSHQVTQMGQEVILRCVPISNHLYFYWYRQILGQKVEFLVSFYNNEISEKSEIFDDQFSVERPDGSNFTLKIRSTKLEDSAMYFCASDRDRGPEQYFGPGTRLTVT.

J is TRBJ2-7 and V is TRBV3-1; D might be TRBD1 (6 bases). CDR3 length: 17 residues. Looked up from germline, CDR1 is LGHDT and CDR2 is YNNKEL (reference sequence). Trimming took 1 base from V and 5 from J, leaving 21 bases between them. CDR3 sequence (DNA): TGTGCCAGCAGCCAAGGACCCGGACAGCGATCGAGGGACGAGCAGTACTTC. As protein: CASSQGPGQRSRDEQYF.

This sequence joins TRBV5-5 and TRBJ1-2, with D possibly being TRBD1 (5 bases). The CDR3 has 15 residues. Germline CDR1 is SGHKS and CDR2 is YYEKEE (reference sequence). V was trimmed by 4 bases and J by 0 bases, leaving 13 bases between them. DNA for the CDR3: TGTGCCAGCAGCCCCCGACAGTTAGCTAACTATGGCTACACCTTC. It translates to CASSPRQLANYGYTF.

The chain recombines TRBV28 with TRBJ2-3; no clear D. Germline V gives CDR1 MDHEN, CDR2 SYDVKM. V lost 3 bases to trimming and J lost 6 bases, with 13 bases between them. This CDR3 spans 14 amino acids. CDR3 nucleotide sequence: TGTGCCAGCAGTTTTAGTGCAGCTCGGGATACGCAGTATTTT. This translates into CASSFSAARDTQYF.

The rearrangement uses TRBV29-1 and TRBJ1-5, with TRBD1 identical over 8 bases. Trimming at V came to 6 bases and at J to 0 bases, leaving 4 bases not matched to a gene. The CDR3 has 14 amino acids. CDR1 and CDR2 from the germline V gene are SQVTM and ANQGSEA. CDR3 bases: TGCAGCGTGACAGGGGTCCCTAGCAATCAGCCCCAGCATTTT. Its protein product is CSVTGVPSNQPQHF.

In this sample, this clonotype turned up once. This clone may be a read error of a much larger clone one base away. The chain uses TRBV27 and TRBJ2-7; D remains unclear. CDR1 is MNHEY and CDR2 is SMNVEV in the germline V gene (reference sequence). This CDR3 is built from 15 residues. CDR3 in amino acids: CAGSSRPGETYEQYF. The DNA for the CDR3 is TGTGCCGGCAGCTCGCGGCCTGGGGAAACCTACGAGCAGTACTTC.

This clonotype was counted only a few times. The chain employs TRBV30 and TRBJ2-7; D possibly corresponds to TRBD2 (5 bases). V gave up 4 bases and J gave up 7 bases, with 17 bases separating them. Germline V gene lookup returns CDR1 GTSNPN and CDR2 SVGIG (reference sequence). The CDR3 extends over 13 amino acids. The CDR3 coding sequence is TGTGCCTGGACAAGGACGATATCGGGGGAGCAGTACTTC. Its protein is CAWTRTISGEQYF.